Each of the 20 T cell receptor beta chains below was sequenced from the same sample in a study of CD8+CD57+ T cells in acquired aplastic anemia. It was genomic DNA that served as the template for profiling TCR beta VDJ and CDR3. One entry per CDR3 protein results from TCRdb running MiXCR on the reads. Of 170,000 or so distinct CDR3 sequences detected, roughly 60% appear once; the ten largest clones hold roughly 43%. Sequencing involved patients with CD8+CD57+ cell expansion previously shown by flow cytometry. Material: sorted CD4+, CD8+, or CD8+CD57+ T cells (not recorded which) from PBMCs. The origin of the receptors is a human donor with aplastic anemia.

The rearrangement joins TRBV19 to TRBJ2-7, with D possibly being TRBD2 (6 bases). The CDR3 has 15 amino acids. V was pared by 9 bases and J by 5 bases, with 23 bases between. CDR1 and CDR2 (germline): LNHDA, SQIVND (reference sequence). The CDR3: CASSAPGGNRDEQYF. Here the CDR3 DNA reads TGTGCCAGCAGCGCCCCTGGGGGGAACCGGGACGAGCAGTACTTC.

This chain links TRBV2 with TRBJ2-7; 9 bases line up with TRBD2. The V gene's germline CDR1 is SNHLY and CDR2 FYNNEI. Trimming cost V 6 bases and J 5 bases; bases outside gene matches: 11. This CDR3 is built from 15 residues. Written as DNA, the CDR3 is TGTGCCAGCAGGAGGGGGGCTAGCGGGGTCGACGAGCAGTACTTC. Translated, it gives CASRRGASGVDEQYF.

The V call is TRBV10-3, the J call TRBJ2-7; D is unclear. Trimming removed 0 bases from V and 7 bases from J, with 19 bases in between. CDR3 size: 16 residues. Germline CDR1 ENHRY, CDR2 SYGVKD. The CDR3 spells CAISESWNSTEKEQYV. The CDR3 nucleotides are TGTGCCATCAGTGAGTCCTGGAACTCGACGGAGAAAGAGCAGTACGTC.

The chain recombines TRBV7-2 with TRBJ2-2, with 8 nucleotides matching TRBD1. Germline V lookup: CDR1 SGHTA, CDR2 FQGNSA. The CDR3 has 16 amino acids. The junction had 11 bases not matched to a gene; V was cut back by 5 bases and J by 6 bases. CDR3 protein: CASSPPRQGMSGELFF. CDR3 DNA sequence: TGTGCCAGCAGCCCCCCCAGACAGGGGATGTCCGGGGAGCTGTTTTTT. The whole variable domain, remainder taken from reference TRBV7-2 and TRBJ2-2, is GAGVSQSPSNKVTEKGKDVELRCDPISGHTALYWYRQSLGQGLEFLIYFQGNSAPDKSGLPSDRFSAERTGGSVSTLTIQRTQQEDSAVYLCASSPPRQGMSGELFFGEGSRLTVL.

This clonotype was counted once. The chain uses TRBV15 and TRBJ2-7; TRBD1 is a possible D gene (5 bases). Trimming cost V 4 bases and J 2 bases, with 15 bases left between them. There are 15 residues in the CDR3. Looked up from germline, CDR1 is LNHNV and CDR2 is YYDKDF (reference sequence). As DNA, the CDR3 is TGTGCCACCAGCACAACACGCAACAGGACCTACGAGCAGTACTTC. Its protein is CATSTTRNRTYEQYF. Full variable domain (outside the CDR3, taken from reference TRBV15 and TRBJ2-7): DAMVIQNPRYQVTQFGKPVTLSCSQTLNHNVMYWYQQKSSQAPKLLFHYYDKDFNNEADTPDNFQSRRPNTSFCFLDIRSPGLGDTAMYLCATSTTRNRTYEQYFGPGTRLTVT.

The chain combines TRBV7-2 with TRBJ1-2; the D gene is possibly TRBD1 (5 bases). V gave up 0 bases and J gave up 0 bases, with 14 bases separating them. Germline CDR1 and CDR2: SGHTA and FQGNSA. The CDR3 runs to 17 residues. CDR3 nucleotide sequence: TGTGCCAGCAGCTTAGCGGCGGGGGGAAATTCTAACTATGGCTACACCTTC. This codes for CASSLAAGGNSNYGYTF.

The V and J genes are TRBV4-1 and TRBJ2-1, with D perhaps matching TRBD2 (7 bases). V gave up 0 bases and J gave up 3 bases, with 18 bases separating them. Germline V gene data show CDR1 as MGHRA and CDR2 as YSYEKL. This CDR3 is 18 amino acids long. The CDR3 region is CASSQDAGAGAFYNEQFF. CDR3 bases: TGCGCCAGCAGCCAAGATGCAGGCGCGGGGGCCTTCTACAATGAGCAGTTCTTC.

This clonotype turned up a few times. The gene calls are TRBV7-8 and TRBJ1-1, with a tentative D call TRBD1 (6 bases). V was clipped by 8 bases and J by 5 bases, with 21 bases between them. Germline-derived CDR1 and CDR2 are SGHVS and FQNEAQ. The CDR3 runs 15 residues. CDR3 nucleotide sequence: TGTGCCAGCGAGCTCATAGGCAGGGGAGGAACTGAAGCTTTCTTT. Translating gives CASELIGRGGTEAFF. Full variable domain (rest looked up from reference TRBV7-8 and TRBJ1-1): GAGVSQSPRYKVAKRGQDVALRCDPISGHVSLFWYQQALGQGPEFLTYFQNEAQLDKSGLPSDRFFAERPEGSVSTLKIQRTQQEDSAVYLCASELIGRGGTEAFFGQGTRLTVV.

This rearrangement joins TRBV24-1 to TRBJ2-5; possible D gene TRBD1, 7 bases. The CDR3 has 14 residues. V gave up 7 bases and J gave up 3 bases, with 14 bases separating them. Germline values: CDR1 KGHDR, CDR2 SFDVKD. DNA of the CDR3: TGTGCCACCAGGGGCAGGGGGGCTAAAGAGACCCAGTACTTC. Protein sequence: CATRGRGAKETQYF.

The chain carries TRBV7-8 and TRBJ2-5; D gene uncertain. The V gene's germline CDR1 is SGHVS and CDR2 FQNEAQ. The CDR3 extends over 14 amino acids. Trimming stripped 6 bases from V and 2 bases from J, with 13 bases between. Here the CDR3 DNA reads TGTGCCAGCAGTGACTCGGGCGGTCAAGAGACCCAGTACTTC. It specifies CASSDSGGQETQYF.

V and J are TRBV14 and TRBJ2-7, with TRBD1 matching over 9 bases. This CDR3 comprises 16 residues. J was trimmed by 7 bases and V by 4 bases; bases with no gene match: 14. Per germline, CDR1 SGHDN and CDR2 FVKESK. The CDR3 reads CASSPGLVQGAEEQYF. CDR3 bases: TGTGCCAGCAGCCCGGGGTTGGTACAGGGGGCGGAAGAGCAGTACTTC.

The genes are TRBV11-1 and TRBJ2-1, with TRBD2 matching 10 bases. Unmatched junction bases numbered 11, after V lost 6 bases and J lost 9 bases. Germline loops: CDR1 SGHAT, CDR2 FQDESV (reference sequence). The CDR3 has 15 residues. CDR3 bases: TGTGCCAGCAGGAGAAGCGGGAGGGCCGAGGGTGAGCAGTTCTTC. Protein: CASRRSGRAEGEQFF.

The table lists this clonotype with a count of one. V usage is TRBV5-1 and J usage is TRBJ2-3; D might be TRBD1 or TRBD2, each matching 5 bases. The CDR3 loop spans 14 amino acids. Per the germline V gene, CDR1 is SGHRS and CDR2 is YFSETQ. V was shortened by 1 base and J by 2 bases, with 8 bases between the two germline ends. As DNA, the CDR3 is TGCGCCAGCAGCTTGCGGGGCCTCACAGATACGCAGTATTTT. Translating gives CASSLRGLTDTQYF.

CDR3 amino acids: CASRKTGGESPSSGDTF. CDR3 in DNA: TGTGCCAGCAGAAAGACAGGGGGGGAAAGCCCCAGCTCTGGAGACACCTTC. J is TRBJ1-2 and V is TRBV6-7; TRBD1 aligns across 9 bases. TRBV6-7 is classed as an ORF, of uncertain function. V lost 6 bases, J lost 12 bases, and 23 bases stayed unmatched. The CDR3 loop spans 17 amino acids.

The CDR3 bases are TGTGCCAGCAGTGAAGCGCACCCCCAGTTCTTC. Translated, it gives CASSEAHPQFF. The V call is TRBV6-1, the J call TRBJ2-5; D uncertain. The J call is in doubt because the DNA end fits TRBJ2-1 better. CDR1 and CDR2 (germline): MNHNS, SASEGT. This CDR3 spans 11 amino acids.

This clonotype has at least ten counts. The V call is TRBV13, the J call TRBJ2-5; a possible D gene is TRBD1 (5 bases). The CDR3 contains 14 residues. Germline CDR1 is PRHDT and CDR2 is FYEKMQ (reference sequence). V was cut by 4 bases and J by 1 base, with 10 bases left in between. Here the CDR3 reads CASSSRTLQETQYF. The CDR3 DNA is TGTGCCAGCAGCTCCCGGACACTCCAAGAGACCCAGTACTTC.

The chain joins TRBV2 to TRBJ1-1; D remains unclear. Trimming pared 7 bases from V and 1 base from J, leaving 10 bases between. Germline CDR1 is SNHLY and CDR2 is FYNNEI. This CDR3 region has 13 residues. This CDR3 is CASNYKENTEAFF. Here the CDR3 DNA reads TGTGCCAGCAATTATAAGGAGAACACTGAAGCTTTCTTT.

The V call is TRBV7-9, the J call TRBJ2-1; D possibly matches TRBD1 or TRBD2 (5 bases each). The CDR3 spans 14 residues. V gave up 4 bases and J gave up 8 bases, with 15 bases separating them. The germline V gene has CDR1 SEHNR and CDR2 FQNEAQ (reference sequence). DNA of the CDR3: TGTGCCAGCAGCTACGCTTCCTTGGGGGATGAGCAGTTCTTC. Translation gives CASSYASLGDEQFF.

The V call is TRBV10-3, the J call TRBJ2-5; 7 nucleotides agree with TRBD2. Germline CDR1 reads ENHRY; CDR2 reads SYGVKD. Trimming removed 0 bases from V and 2 bases from J; junction bases left unmatched: 6. The CDR3 extends over 16 amino acids. The CDR3 DNA reads TGTGCCATCAGTGAGTCGGAGTTAGCGGGTCAAGAGACCCAGTACTTC. Protein product: CAISESELAGQETQYF.

The V call is TRBV7-9, the J call TRBJ1-2, with a weak D call TRBD1 (5 bases). The germline gives CDR1 SEHNR, CDR2 FQNEAQ (reference sequence). The CDR3 is made up of 13 amino acids. V was pared by 5 bases and J by 4 bases, with 11 bases between. CDR3 sequence reads: CASSPLTVYGYTF. The CDR3 DNA reads as TGTGCCAGCAGCCCGCTGACAGTCTATGGCTACACCTTC.